The next 10 T cell receptor beta chains were all read from a single sample in a study of T cell responses to AZD1222 COVID-19 vaccine. Produced via immunoSEQ multiplex PCR; TCRdb's table is partial and in-frame only. This table has around 140,000 clones, roughly 88% appearing once. Sequences were derived from peripheral blood, sampled 28 days after the second AZD1222 dose. The receptor source for this set is an adult who received the AZD1222 COVID-19 vaccine.

The chain has TRBV29-1 and TRBJ1-5, with TRBD1 identical over 7 bases. The CDR3 runs to 13 residues. The trim removed 6 bases at V and 2 bases at J, leaving 4 bases unmatched. Germline V gives CDR1 SQVTM, CDR2 ANQGSEA. The CDR3 sequence is CSVAGTGNQPQHF. CDR3 DNA: TGCAGCGTAGCCGGGACAGGCAATCAGCCCCAGCATTTT.

The rearrangement joins TRBV2 to TRBJ2-7; the D gene is possibly TRBD2 (5 bases). The CDR3 extends over 14 amino acids. Trimming left V 6 bases short and J 0 bases short, with 12 bases between. In germline, CDR1 is SNHLY, CDR2 FYNNEI. The CDR3 bases are TGTGCCAGCAGGAGCCGGGGTTCCTCCTACGAGCAGTACTTC. Its translation is CASRSRGSSYEQYF.

This chain connects TRBV15 to TRBJ2-3; D not certain. This CDR3 comprises 14 residues. Trimming left V 0 bases short and J 9 bases short, with 13 bases between. Germline CDR1 is LNHNV and CDR2 is YYDKDF (reference sequence). Written as DNA, the CDR3 is TGTGCCACCAGCAGAGATAGGGCGGTAACCACGCAGTATTTT. Its protein product is CATSRDRAVTTQYF.

The CDR3 sequence is CASRLAGGSTDTQYF. For the CDR3, the DNA is TGTGCCAGCCGGCTAGCGGGGGGTTCCACAGATACGCAGTATTTT. This chain connects TRBV2 to TRBJ2-3; 11 nucleotides line up with TRBD2. The CDR3 spans 15 residues. The germline V gene has CDR1 SNHLY and CDR2 FYNNEI. The V and J ends lost 8 bases and 2 bases, in that order; junction bases with no gene match: 6.

J is TRBJ1-1 and V is TRBV5-4; D call uncertain. Germline V lookup: CDR1 SGHNT, CDR2 YYREEE (reference sequence). The CDR3 extends over 13 amino acids. The germline V and J ends were trimmed by 0 bases and 3 bases, with 6 bases remaining between them. In nucleotides, the CDR3 is TGTGCCAGCAGCTTGGAGGTGTACACTGAAGCTTTCTTT. Encoded protein: CASSLEVYTEAFF.

This chain joins TRBV9 and TRBJ2-3; the match to TRBD2 covers 10 bases. The V segment lost 4 bases and the J segment 1 base; nucleotides outside the gene matches: 9. Germline values: CDR1 SGDLS, CDR2 YYNGEE. This CDR3 contains 17 residues. The CDR3 DNA sequence: TGTGCCAGCAGCCCCGGGCGTCTAGCGGGGGGCACAGATACGCAGTATTTT. Its translation is CASSPGRLAGGTDTQYF. Full variable domain (remainder filled in from reference TRBV9 and TRBJ2-3): DSGVTQTPKHLITATGQRVTLRCSPRSGDLSVYWYQQSLDQGLQFLIQYYNGEERAKGNILERFSAQQFPDLHSELNLSSLELGDSALYFCASSPGRLAGGTDTQYFGPGTRLTVL.

This sequence joins TRBV5-1 and TRBJ1-1; D unresolved. CDR1 is SGHRS and CDR2 is YFSETQ in the germline V gene. This CDR3 contains 15 residues. Deletions cut 2 bases from V and 1 base from J, with 12 bases between. CDR3 DNA: TGCGCCAGCAGCTTAAAGGACGTATCGAACACTGAAGCTTTCTTT. Protein: CASSLKDVSNTEAFF.

The chain links TRBV5-1 to TRBJ1-6; weak D call: TRBD1 (6 bases). V lost 3 bases and J lost 4, with 8 bases in between. CDR1 SGHRS and CDR2 YFSETQ come from the germline V gene. The CDR3 consists of 14 residues. CDR3 residues: CASSSGQYNSPLHF. The CDR3 bases are TGCGCCAGCAGCTCAGGACAGTATAATTCACCCCTCCACTTT.

This clone was counted once. The rearrangement joins TRBV2 to TRBJ2-5; TRBD1 matches 7 bases. Trimming removed 6 bases from V and 2 bases from J; junction bases left unmatched: 6. Per the germline V gene, CDR1 is SNHLY and CDR2 is FYNNEI. CDR3 size: 14 residues. CDR3 nucleotides: TGTGCCAGCAGGAAGGGGGCGGGTCAAGAGACCCAGTACTTC. Its translation: CASRKGAGQETQYF. The full variable domain, in which reference TRBV2 and TRBJ2-5 provide the parts outside the CDR3, is EPEVTQTPSHQVTQMGQEVILRCVPISNHLYFYWYRQILGQKVEFLVSFYNNEISEKSEIFDDQFSVERPDGSNFTLKIRSTKLEDSAMYFCASRKGAGQETQYFGPGTRLLVL.

The rearrangement links TRBV24-1 to TRBJ2-7, with D possibly TRBD1 on 5 matching bases. Per germline, CDR1 KGHDR and CDR2 SFDVKD. The CDR3 loop spans 15 amino acids. The V and J ends lost 0 bases and 7 bases respectively, with 15 bases between them. In DNA form, the CDR3 reads TGTGCCACCAGTGATTTGCCTGGACACCCCGGAGAGCAGTACGTC. Its protein is CATSDLPGHPGEQYV.